This T cell receptor (beta chain) comes out of a study of blood T cell repertoires in COVID-19. Turning to the study itself: PBMCs, B-cell-depleted T cells, or T cells provided the cDNA or gDNA that made up the material.

Trimming took off 0 bases at V and 5 bases at J, with 12 bases between the two ends. The germline V gene encodes CDR1 SGHRS and CDR2 YFSETQ. This CDR3 is built from 16 residues. Some clones are missing from TCRdb's copy, which holds only in-frame ones; the method was immunoSEQ multiplex PCR. Of fewer than 100,000 clones in the sample, roughly nine tenths are singletons; the top ten hold around a sixth. V gene TRBV5-1 combines with J gene TRBJ1-6; D perhaps matches TRBD1 (5 bases). The sequence was obtained from a man older than 75 in a cohort sampled during active COVID-19. The sequencing sample was made of peripheral blood. DNA for the CDR3: TGCGCCAGCAGCTTGGTTGTGGGGGGTGATAATTCACCCCTCCACTTT. Translation: CASSLVVGGDNSPLHF.